What follows are 18 T cell receptor beta chains derived from one specimen sequenced in a study of identical twins. TCRdb re-called the 5' RACE reads with MiXCR, one entry per CDR3 protein. The repertoire includes 600,000 to 800,000 distinct CDR3 sequences, less than 25% of them detected once, and 4.3% sits in the top ten. These data are also associated with another study on T cells expressing NK-cell markers.

Sequencing was performed on PBMCs. The receptors were gathered from a woman aged 18-35 years in good health.

This chain links TRBV20-1 with TRBJ1-1; possible D gene TRBD1, 6 bases. Germline lookup yields CDR1 DFQATT and CDR2 SNEGSKA (reference sequence). This CDR3 is 13 amino acids long. The germline V and J ends were trimmed by 6 bases and 1 base, with 12 bases remaining between them. The CDR3 region is CSAADSWNTEAFF. CDR3 DNA sequence: TGCAGTGCAGCGGACAGTTGGAACACTGAAGCTTTCTTT.

This clonotype was picked up a small number of times. The CDR3 DNA reads as TGCGCCAGCAGCCAAGAGCATAGGGACGGGCCCCCCTACGAGCAGTACTTC. As protein: CASSQEHRDGPPYEQYF. V and J are TRBV4-3 and TRBJ2-7; possibly TRBD1 or TRBD2 for D (5 bases each). CDR1 is LGHNA and CDR2 is YSLEER in the germline V gene. The V end was cut by 0 bases, the J end by 2 bases, with 17 bases between. The CDR3 is 17 amino acids.

This clonotype was seen more than once but under ten times. V usage is TRBV12-3 or TRBV12-4 and J usage is TRBJ2-5; D uncertain. CDR3 length equals 16 residues. V was trimmed by 3 bases and J by 4 bases, leaving 18 bases between them. In DNA form, the CDR3 reads TGTGCCAGCAGTTTTGAGTCCTTCGCCAAGGGAGAGACCCAGTACTTC. It yields the protein CASSFESFAKGETQYF.

V usage is TRBV15 and J usage is TRBJ2-5, with D unclear. Germline loops: CDR1 LNHNV, CDR2 YYDKDF (reference sequence). Trimming removed 6 bases from V and 3 bases from J, with 11 bases in between. The CDR3 has 13 residues. The CDR3 bases are TGTGCCACCAGTAGTTCTCAAAAAGAGACCCAGTACTTC. The encoded protein is CATSSSQKETQYF.

This clonotype appeared many times. This sequence joins TRBV12-3 or TRBV12-4 and TRBJ1-2; 8 nucleotides align to TRBD1. This CDR3 is built from 19 residues. The ends lost 5 bases at V and 4 bases at J; junction bases unmatched: 21. The CDR3 here is CASSPSRTGLVRWSYGYTF. For the CDR3, the DNA is TGTGCCAGCAGTCCATCCCGGACAGGGTTGGTACGGTGGAGCTATGGCTACACCTTC.

The table lists this clonotype with a few counts. The chain employs TRBV7-3 and TRBJ2-2, with D possibly TRBD2 on 5 matching bases. Deletions cut 8 bases from V and 2 bases from J, with 9 bases between. This CDR3 contains 13 residues. Per the germline V gene, CDR1 is SGHTA and CDR2 is FQGTGA. This CDR3 reads CASGLINTGELFF. As DNA, the CDR3 is TGTGCCAGCGGACTGATAAACACCGGGGAGCTGTTTTTT.

CDR3 amino acids: CASSQGGGAGPREQYF. The DNA for the CDR3 is TGCGCCAGCAGCCAAGGGGGTGGGGCAGGGCCAAGGGAGCAGTACTTC. The chain links TRBV4-3 to TRBJ2-7; perhaps TRBD1 as D (5 bases). This CDR3 has 16 residues. Trimming took off 1 base at V and 7 bases at J, with 20 bases between the two ends. Germline CDR1 LGHNA, CDR2 YSLEER.

Turning to this clonotype: An end of the junction does not agree with germline; a read error may underlie this. V and J are TRBV3-1 and TRBJ2-1, with 11 bases that match TRBD2. The germline CDR1 and CDR2 sequences are LGHDT and YNNKEL (reference sequence). The CDR3 sequence is 18 residues long. DNA for the CDR3: TGTGCCTGCAGTCAAGACTCACGACTAGCGGGGAGTGGTAATGAGCAGTTCTTC. This codes for CACSQDSRLAGSGNEQFF.

V and J are TRBV3-1 and TRBJ2-7; D possibly corresponds to TRBD2 (5 bases). The length of the CDR3 is 13 residues. Germline loops: CDR1 LGHDT, CDR2 YNNKEL (reference sequence). Trimming took off 4 bases at V and 5 bases at J, with 12 bases between the two ends. Written as DNA, the CDR3 is TGTGCCAGCAGCCGGGAAGGCGGGCACGAGCAGTACTTC. This gives the protein CASSREGGHEQYF.

The chain carries TRBV20-1 and TRBJ2-6; D gene ambiguous. Germline CDR1 and CDR2: DFQATT and SNEGSKA (reference sequence). CDR3 length: 14 amino acids. The V end lost 2 bases, the J end lost 0 bases, and 5 bases lay between the germline ends. CDR3 DNA: TGCAGTGCTAGAAAGAACTCTGGGGCCAACGTCCTGACTTTC. Its protein product is CSARKNSGANVLTF.

The chain has TRBV6-1 and TRBJ2-7, with 9 nucleotides matching TRBD1. The CDR3 is 15 amino acids. Per the germline V gene, CDR1 is MNHNS and CDR2 is SASEGT. V shed 6 bases and J 3 bases; nucleotides not matched to a gene: 9. For the CDR3, the DNA is TGTGCCAGCAGCCGCGCGGGACAGGGTCGCTACGAGCAGTACTTC. This codes for CASSRAGQGRYEQYF.

The chain employs TRBV20-1 and TRBJ2-1; no clear D gene. The CDR3 covers 14 residues. Trimming shortened V by 3 bases and J by 3 bases, and 12 bases separated the two germline ends. Germline V gives CDR1 DFQATT, CDR2 SNEGSKA (reference sequence). The CDR3 loop reads CSASGRRGYNEQFF. As DNA, the CDR3 is TGCAGTGCTAGTGGACGACGAGGCTACAATGAGCAGTTCTTC.

The chain couples TRBV10-1 to TRBJ2-7; 7 bases are shared with TRBD2. The CDR3 is 16 residues long. Per the germline V gene, CDR1 is WNHNN and CDR2 is SYGVQD (reference sequence). V dropped 6 bases and J dropped 4; count of bases not matched to a gene: 15. In DNA, the CDR3 is TGCGCCAGCAGAGAGCGCCGGGACTACCCCGGGTACGAGCAGTACTTC. Translating gives CASRERRDYPGYEQYF.

This chain links TRBV29-1 with TRBJ1-1; unclear D gene. The CDR3 runs 14 residues. Germline values: CDR1 SQVTM, CDR2 ANQGSEA. V lost 2 bases to trimming and J lost 1 base, with 11 bases between them. Written as DNA, the CDR3 is TGCAGCGTTGAAAGGGAATACCCGAACACTGAAGCTTTCTTT. This translates into CSVEREYPNTEAFF.

This clonotype has just a few counts. This chain uses TRBV10-2 with TRBJ2-5; D ambiguous. The V gene lost 7 bases and the J gene lost 4 bases, with 7 bases spanning the gap. Germline V lookup: CDR1 WSHSY, CDR2 SAAADI. CDR3 length: 11 residues. This CDR3 is CASTWGETQYF. The CDR3 DNA is TGCGCCAGCACCTGGGGAGAGACCCAGTACTTC.

This clonotype was detected a few times. The chain couples TRBV20-1 to TRBJ2-5; 7 bases map to TRBD1. The CDR3 loop spans 15 amino acids. The J segment lost 2 bases and the V segment lost 0 bases, leaving 6 bases of the junction unmatched. Germline V gene lookup returns CDR1 DFQATT and CDR2 SNEGSKA (reference sequence). Here the CDR3 reads CSARDSPGQQETQYF. DNA for the CDR3: TGCAGTGCTAGAGATTCCCCGGGACAGCAAGAGACCCAGTACTTC.

This chain joins TRBV3-1 and TRBJ1-5; no reliable D call. This CDR3 is 14 amino acids long. Germline V gene sequence: CDR1 LGHDT, CDR2 YNNKEL (reference sequence). Trimming took off 0 bases at V and 1 base at J, with 4 bases between the two ends. This CDR3 is CASSQEYSNQPQHF. CDR3 DNA: TGTGCCAGCAGCCAAGAGTACAGCAATCAGCCCCAGCATTTT. The variable domain in full, with the rest retrieved from reference TRBV3-1 and TRBJ1-5, is DTAVSQTPKYLVTQMGNDKSIKCEQNLGHDTMYWYKQDSKKFLKIMFSYNNKELIINETVPNRFSPKSPDKAHLNLHINSLELGDSAVYFCASSQEYSNQPQHFGDGTRLSIL.

This clonotype has just one count. The chain employs TRBV24-1 and TRBJ2-3; D gene uncertain. Per the germline V gene, CDR1 is KGHDR and CDR2 is SFDVKD. Trimming pared 4 bases from V and 3 bases from J, leaving 13 bases between. The CDR3 spans 15 residues. CDR3 in amino acids: CATSDPRSATDTQYF. In DNA, the CDR3 is TGTGCCACCAGTGACCCAAGGTCGGCAACAGATACGCAGTATTTT.